This TCR beta chain was observed in a study of brain T cells in children with intractable seizures. Sequencing was limited to surgery cases with top T cell transcript signatures in brain tissue. Before surgery, patients took at least one anti-epileptic drug. V lost 1 base and J lost 5, with 17 bases in between. The CDR3 is 16 residues long. Germline CDR1 is LGHDT and CDR2 is YNNKEL (reference sequence). Findings and limits, study-wide: Viral specificity was inferred only from CDR3 similarity; HCMV serostatus was unknown. Pre-surgery blood may have been undersampled, hiding some clones.

Clones were sequenced by immunoSEQ multiplex PCR, and TCRdb holds only the in-frame ones, with some missing. Among about 80,000 clones listed, about 90% were seen once. As to this clone: Antigen specificity is unknown.

This clonotype originated in a girl aged 2-10 years with Rasmussen encephalitis and intractable seizures. The V call is TRBV3-1 (or the pseudogene TRBV3-2), the J call TRBJ2-5, with D uncertain. The input for sequencing was peripheral blood, taken at surgery. CDR3 sequence (DNA): TGTGCCAGCAGCCAAGGATCGGTCGCGACGGCCGAGACCCAGTACTTC. This sequence encodes CASSQGSVATAETQYF.